This TCR beta chain was recovered during a study of blood T cell repertoires in COVID-19. About the research overall: The United States, Italy and Spain supplied acute and convalescent COVID-19 samples. Sources were T cells, B-cell-depleted T cells, or PBMCs; the material itself was cDNA or gDNA.

In the authors' workflow: Amplifying reference gene primers gave estimates of nucleated cell counts. Only in-frame clones appear in the TCRdb table, and some are missing; sequencing was by immunoSEQ multiplex PCR. Clone size and V and J calls were adopted from that table, with D and trimming inferred from the DNA. The sample lists hundreds of thousands of clones; roughly 89% were seen once. The length of the CDR3 is 15 residues. V gave up 1 base and J gave up 6 bases, with 13 bases separating them. Germline V gives CDR1 MNHNS, CDR2 SASEGT. The clonotype originates from a woman in her 30s with active or convalescent COVID-19. The sequencing input was peripheral blood. The rearrangement links TRBV6-1 to TRBJ1-5; D might be TRBD1 (5 bases). The DNA for the CDR3 is TGTGCCAGCAGTGAAGGCGTGAGGACAACTCAGCCCCAGCATTTT. Amino acids: CASSEGVRTTQPQHF.